The rows below give T cell receptor beta chains drawn from one sample of a study of T-cell memory formation after mild COVID-19. TCRdb reprocessed the 5' RACE reads via MiXCR and lists one record per CDR3 protein. The sample contains around 300,000 distinct CDR3 sequences, roughly 18% of which appear only once. Source material: PBMCs or a T cell subset sorted from them (not recorded which). These receptors were obtained from a young man who had mild COVID-19 (a few samples of this study predate the infection). Cell type and time point are not known. The CDR3 runs from the conserved cysteine through the conserved F or W. D genes are given only for firm matches. Size is omitted from some rows. Given values are once, few, many or a class for expanded clones.

NA	TRBV3-1	NA	TRBJ1-6	TGTGCCAGCAGCCAAGGGGGAGGACAGAATTCACCCCTCCACTTT	CASSQGGGQNSPLHF
NA	TRBV15	NA	TRBJ2-7	TGTGCCACCAGCCCCACTCCCCGGGCAGGCTCATCCCACGAGCAGTACTTC	CATSPTPRAGSSHEQYF
TRBD1	TRBV20-1	NA	TRBJ1-1	TGCAGTGCCCAGGGGGAGAACACTGAAGCTTTCTTT	CSAQGENTEAFF
NA	TRBV10-3	NA	TRBJ1-2	TGTGCCACCCAAGGAGACGCGGGCTATGGCTACACCTTC	CATQGDAGYGYTF
NA	TRBV20-1	NA	TRBJ1-2	TGCAGTGCTGCCCCAACCCTCGACAGAGGAGGCTACACCTTC	CSAAPTLDRGGYTF
TRBD1	TRBV2	NA	TRBJ2-1	TGTGCCAGCATCGGACAGGGGTTGTACAATGAGCAGTTCTTC	CASIGQGLYNEQFF
NA	TRBV5-5	many	TRBJ2-6	TGTGCCAGCAGCTTGGGCTTTGGGGCCAACGTCCTGACTTTC	CASSLGFGANVLTF
NA	TRBV7-9	NA	TRBJ1-4	TGTGCCACCACGTGGGGGAGGCATGAAAAACTGTTTTTT	CATTWGRHEKLFF
NA	TRBV28	few	TRBJ2-7	TGTGCCACCTACCCACCGTTGGGTCACGAGCAGTACTTC	CATYPPLGHEQYF
NA	TRBV5-1	few	TRBJ1-5	TGCGCCAGCAGCCTAACAGGGTCGAGCAATCAGCCCCAGCATTTT	CASSLTGSSNQPQHF
TRBD1	TRBV6-6	few	TRBJ1-1	TGTGCCAGCAGACGACAGGGGGGCACTGAAGCTTTCTTT	CASRRQGGTEAFF
TRBD1	TRBV19	NA	TRBJ2-7	TGTGCCAGTAGTCCCCAGACAGGGTTGGGCTACGAGCAGTACTTC	CASSPQTGLGYEQYF
TRBD1	TRBV7-2	few	TRBJ2-4	TGTGCCAGCAGCTTAGTCCAGGGGGTTAACATTCAGTACTTC	CASSLVQGVNIQYF
NA	TRBV20-1	NA	TRBJ2-2	TGCAGTGCTAGAGATGTCGGGGAGCTGTTTTTT	CSARDVGELFF
NA	TRBV28	NA	TRBJ1-4	TGTGCCAGCAAAGAGGGAGGAACTAATGAAAAACTGTTTTTT	CASKEGGTNEKLFF
TRBD2	TRBV7-2	many	TRBJ2-1	TGTGCCAGCAGCCCCGGGACTAGCGACTACAATGAGCAGTTCTTC	CASSPGTSDYNEQFF
NA	TRBV5-1	NA	TRBJ2-5	TGCGCCAGCAGGAGTTGGGGAACCGGGGAGACCCAGTACTTC	CASRSWGTGETQYF
NA	TRBV15	NA	TRBJ1-1	TGTGCCACCAGCAGGGTCCCAAACACTGAAGCTTTCTTT	CATSRVPNTEAFF
NA	TRBV5-1	NA	TRBJ2-3	TGCGCCAGCAGCGGAGGGACCTGGACAGATACGCAGTATTTT	CASSGGTWTDTQYF
NA	TRBV3-1	many	TRBJ2-2	TGTGCCAGCAGCCAAGTATTGGTCGGGCCAAACACCGGGGAGCTGTTTTTT	CASSQVLVGPNTGELFF
NA	TRBV5-8	few	TRBJ2-5	TGTGCCAGCAGCTTGGCCGTGGCCCAGTACTTC	CASSLAVAQYF
NA	TRBV5-1	few	TRBJ2-7	TGCGCCAGCAGCTCTTGGAGCTCCTACGAGCAGTACTTC	CASSSWSSYEQYF
NA	TRBV7-2	few	TRBJ1-1	TGTGCCAGCAGCTTAGGCAGGGTGAACACTGAAGCTTTCTTT	CASSLGRVNTEAFF
NA	TRBV7-3	NA	TRBJ2-1	TGTGCCAGCAGCGTGGACAGCCACAATGAGCAGTTCTTC	CASSVDSHNEQFF
NA	TRBV29-1	NA	TRBJ2-1	TGCAGCGTTCGGGGATACAATGAGCAGTTCTTC	CSVRGYNEQFF
NA	TRBV6-2/TRBV6-3	once	TRBJ1-2	TGTGCCAGCAGGCTACTACAGGGTAACTATGGCTACACCTTC	CASRLLQGNYGYTF
NA	TRBV7-2	NA	TRBJ1-2	TGTGCCAGCAGCCTGTGGGTGGAGAACTATGGCTACACCTTC	CASSLWVENYGYTF
NA	TRBV20-1	few	TRBJ1-6	TGCAGTGCTAGCAGCGCCTATAATTCACCCCTCCACTTT	CSASSAYNSPLHF
NA	TRBV28	few	TRBJ2-6	TGTGCCAGCAGTACCCCTGGGGCCAACGTCCTGACTTTC	CASSTPGANVLTF
NA	TRBV10-2	many	TRBJ1-1	TGCGCCAGCTCTTCGGAGACCTTGAACACTGAAGCTTTCTTT	CASSSETLNTEAFF
TRBD1	TRBV7-3	NA	TRBJ1-2	TGTGCCAGCAGCGGGGACAGCGCCTATGGCTACACCTTC	CASSGDSAYGYTF
NA	TRBV12-3/TRBV12-4	NA	TRBJ2-3	TGTGCCAGCAGCCTGAGGGCGGGTCGCACAGATACGCAGTATTTT	CASSLRAGRTDTQYF
NA	TRBV4-1	NA	TRBJ2-5	TGCGCCAGCAGCCAAATGGTTGGGGAGACCCAGTACTTC	CASSQMVGETQYF
NA	TRBV21-1	few	TRBJ1-6	TGTGCCAGCAGCGCCCCCTGCGTCTACAATTCACCCCTCCACTTT	CASSAPCVYNSPLHF
NA	TRBV24-1	NA	TRBJ2-3	TGTGCCACCAGTGATTTCCCAGATACGCAGTATTTT	CATSDFPDTQYF
NA	TRBV29-1	few	TRBJ2-2	TGCAGTGACCCGGGACGGAGCACCGGGGAGCTGTTTTTT	CSDPGRSTGELFF
TRBD1	TRBV4-3	NA	TRBJ2-1	TGCGCCAGCAGCCAAGGGCAGGGGGCCGATGAGCAGTTCTTC	CASSQGQGADEQFF
NA	TRBV20-1	few	TRBJ2-5	TGCAGTGCTCATTTCTTAGGCTCGGCCAAAGAGACCCAGTACTTC	CSAHFLGSAKETQYF
TRBD2	TRBV6-2/TRBV6-3	NA	TRBJ2-1	TGTGCCAGCAGCCTGTCGAAGCGGGGGGACAATGAGCAGTTCTTC	CASSLSKRGDNEQFF
NA	TRBV9	many	TRBJ2-5	TGTGCCAGCAGCGTGTATGGGGCGCATGGGCAAGAGACCCAGTACTTC	CASSVYGAHGQETQYF
NA	TRBV7-8	few	TRBJ2-5	TGTGCCAGCAGCCCGTGGACTGACCGAGAGACCCAGTACTTC	CASSPWTDRETQYF
TRBD1	TRBV24-1	few	TRBJ2-5	TGTGCCACCAGTGACCCCCAGGGGGCGAGGGAGACCCAGTACTTC	CATSDPQGARETQYF
NA	TRBV9	NA	TRBJ2-6	TGTGCCAGCAGCGCAATAATTGGGGCCAACGTCCTGACTTTC	CASSAIIGANVLTF
NA	TRBV10-3	few	TRBJ1-4	TGTGCCATCAGTTCAACAGGCCACGCAACTAATGAAAAACTGTTTTTT	CAISSTGHATNEKLFF
TRBD2	TRBV4-3	NA	TRBJ2-7	TGCGCCAGCAGCCGCGCTCGACTAGCGGGGGGGCCCTCTTCGTCCGAGCAGTACTTC	CASSRARLAGGPSSSEQYF
NA	TRBV5-5	few	TRBJ2-3	TGTGCCAGCAGTTTGCGGCAAACTAGCACAGATACGCAGTATTTT	CASSLRQTSTDTQYF
NA	TRBV5-6	few	TRBJ2-7	TGTGCCAGCAGCTGGGGTGGCGAGCAGTACTTC	CASSWGGEQYF
NA	TRBV7-9	NA	TRBJ1-6	TGTGCCAGCAGCTTAGCGCAGACTAATTCACCCCTCCACTTT	CASSLAQTNSPLHF
NA	TRBV6-2/TRBV6-3	NA	TRBJ2-5	TGTGCCAGCAGTCCCCAGTGGACTAATGAGGTGTACCAAGAGACCCAGTACTTC	CASSPQWTNEVYQETQYF
NA	TRBV6-6	few	TRBJ2-1	TGTGCCAGCAGTTACCCACCGGGGAATGAGCAGTTCTTC	CASSYPPGNEQFF
NA	TRBV20-1	many	TRBJ2-7	TGCAGGGAGAGGAGTGACACGGACTACGAGCAGTACTTC	CRERSDTDYEQYF
NA	TRBV6-5	NA	TRBJ1-6	TGTGCCAGCAGTTACACCGGGAGAGGTAGTTCACCCCTCCACTTT	CASSYTGRGSSPLHF
TRBD1	TRBV7-9	few	TRBJ2-1	TGTGCCAGCAGCTCTGGGGCAAGGGGGCAACTGGGTGAGCAGTTCTTC	CASSSGARGQLGEQFF
TRBD2	TRBV7-2	many	TRBJ2-3	TGTGCCAGCAGCTCTCCTAGCGGGGGGGATCATACGCAGTATTTT	CASSSPSGGDHTQYF